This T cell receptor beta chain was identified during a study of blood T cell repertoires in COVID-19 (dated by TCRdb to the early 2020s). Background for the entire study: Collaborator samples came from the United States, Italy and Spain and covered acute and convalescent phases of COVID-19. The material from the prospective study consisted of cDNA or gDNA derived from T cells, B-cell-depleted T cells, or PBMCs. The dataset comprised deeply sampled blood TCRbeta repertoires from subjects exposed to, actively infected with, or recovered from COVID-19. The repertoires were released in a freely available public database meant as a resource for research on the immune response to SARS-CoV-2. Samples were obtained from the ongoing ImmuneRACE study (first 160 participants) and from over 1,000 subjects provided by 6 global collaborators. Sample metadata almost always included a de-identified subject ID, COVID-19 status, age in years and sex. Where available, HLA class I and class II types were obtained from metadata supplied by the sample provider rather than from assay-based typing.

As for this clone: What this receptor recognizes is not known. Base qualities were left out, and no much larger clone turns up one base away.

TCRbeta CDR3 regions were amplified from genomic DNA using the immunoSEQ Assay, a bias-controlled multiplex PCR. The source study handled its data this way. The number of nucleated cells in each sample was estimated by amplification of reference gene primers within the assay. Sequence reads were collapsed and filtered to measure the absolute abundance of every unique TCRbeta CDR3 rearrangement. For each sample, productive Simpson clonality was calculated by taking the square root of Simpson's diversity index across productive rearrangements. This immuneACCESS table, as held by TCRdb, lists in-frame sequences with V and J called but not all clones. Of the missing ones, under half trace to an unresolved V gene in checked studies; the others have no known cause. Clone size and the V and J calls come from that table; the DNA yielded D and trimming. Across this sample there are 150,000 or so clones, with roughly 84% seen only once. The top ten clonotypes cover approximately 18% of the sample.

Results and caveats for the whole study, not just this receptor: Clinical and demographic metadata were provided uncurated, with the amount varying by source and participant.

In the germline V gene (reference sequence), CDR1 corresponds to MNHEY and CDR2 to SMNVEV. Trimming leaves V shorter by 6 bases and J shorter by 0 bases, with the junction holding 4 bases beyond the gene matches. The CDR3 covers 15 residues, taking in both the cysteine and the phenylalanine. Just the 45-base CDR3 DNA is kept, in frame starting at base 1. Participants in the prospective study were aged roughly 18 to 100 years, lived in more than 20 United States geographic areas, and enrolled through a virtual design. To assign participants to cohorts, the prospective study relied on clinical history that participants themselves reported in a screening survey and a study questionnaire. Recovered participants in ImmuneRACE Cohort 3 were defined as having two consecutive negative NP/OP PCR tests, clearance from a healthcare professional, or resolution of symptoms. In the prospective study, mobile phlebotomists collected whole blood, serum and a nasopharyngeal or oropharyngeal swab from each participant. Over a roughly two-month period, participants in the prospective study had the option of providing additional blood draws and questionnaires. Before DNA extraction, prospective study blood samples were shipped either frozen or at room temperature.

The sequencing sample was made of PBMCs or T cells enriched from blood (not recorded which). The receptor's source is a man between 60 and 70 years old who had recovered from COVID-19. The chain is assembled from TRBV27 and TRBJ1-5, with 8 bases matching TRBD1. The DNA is TGTGCCAGCAGGCCCACAGGGGGTAGCAATCAGCCCCAGCATTTT. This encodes CASRPTGGSNQPQHF.